Presented here are 17 T cell receptor beta chains from one specimen sequenced in a study of OX40 agonist ivuxolimab in advanced cancers. Produced via immunoSEQ multiplex PCR; TCRdb's table is partial and in-frame only. The data hold 70,000 or so clones, with 85% to 90% observed a single time. The specimen was CD4+ or CD8+ T cells sorted from blood, collected in a trial of the OX40 agonist ivuxolimab. These receptors were taken from an adult with an advanced solid tumor such as melanoma, head and neck, liver or kidney cancer.

This clone was seen many times. The chain recombines TRBV7-8 with TRBJ1-2; maybe TRBD1 (6 bases). V was trimmed by 5 bases and J by 2 bases, leaving 12 bases between them. Germline V gene sequence: CDR1 SGHVS, CDR2 FQNEAQ. The CDR3 spans 14 residues. In DNA form, the CDR3 reads TGTGCCAGCAGCGTCCGGGACATGAACTATGGCTACACCTTC. It specifies CASSVRDMNYGYTF. The entire variable domain, with the rest obtained from reference TRBV7-8 and TRBJ1-2, is as follows: GAGVSQSPRYKVAKRGQDVALRCDPISGHVSLFWYQQALGQGPEFLTYFQNEAQLDKSGLPSDRFFAERPEGSVSTLKIQRTQQEDSAVYLCASSVRDMNYGYTFGSGTRLTVV.

The chain links TRBV6-6 to TRBJ1-1; D unresolved. The CDR3 has 12 residues. Germline V lookup: CDR1 MNHNY, CDR2 SVGAGI (reference sequence). V lost 3 bases and J 6 bases, leaving 8 bases between the germline ends. The CDR3 DNA is TGTGCCAGCAGTTATATGGGCTCTGAAGCTTTCTTT. Translation: CASSYMGSEAFF.

The chain combines TRBV5-1 with TRBJ2-7; TRBD1 aligns across 7 bases. V lost 3 bases to trimming and J lost 1 base; unmatched junction nucleotides: 7. Germline values: CDR1 SGHRS, CDR2 YFSETQ. CDR3 length equals 15 residues. The CDR3 DNA follows: TGCGCCAGCAGCTCGGGACAGCCTAATTCCTACGAGCAGTACTTC. It codes for CASSSGQPNSYEQYF.

The chain combines TRBV6-1 with TRBJ2-1; no definite D call. V lost 0 bases and J lost 3, with 6 bases in between. Germline CDR1 is MNHNS and CDR2 is SASEGT. The CDR3 covers 14 residues. The CDR3 bases are TGTGCCAGCAGTGAAGCGGCAAGCTACAATGAGCAGTTCTTC. Translation gives CASSEAASYNEQFF.

This clone has a single count. The chain carries TRBV11-2 and TRBJ2-7; D ambiguous. CDR1 and CDR2 from the germline V gene are SGHAT and FQNNGV. The CDR3 sequence is 13 residues long. Trimming took 6 bases from V and 4 from J, leaving 13 bases between them. The CDR3 DNA sequence: TGTGCCAGCAGAGGACGGTTACAGTACGAGCAGTACTTC. Amino acid sequence: CASRGRLQYEQYF.

The V call is TRBV27, the J call TRBJ2-7, with 8 bases matching TRBD2. CDR3 size: 16 residues. CDR1 MNHEY and CDR2 SMNVEV come from the germline V gene (reference sequence). V was clipped by 6 bases and J by 0 bases; unmatched bases: 10. In nucleotides, the CDR3 is TGTGCCAGCAGCAGGGCGGGGGGCCCTTTCTCCTACGAGCAGTACTTC. Encoded protein: CASSRAGGPFSYEQYF.

The chain links TRBV9 to TRBJ2-3; 15 nucleotides match TRBD2. There are 16 residues in the CDR3. Unmatched junction bases numbered 3, after V lost 2 bases and J lost 5 bases. From germline, CDR1 is SGDLS and CDR2 YYNGEE. CDR3 loop: CASSVGLAGGIDTQYF. In nucleotides, the CDR3 is TGTGCCAGCAGCGTGGGACTAGCGGGGGGAATAGATACGCAGTATTTT.

V and J are TRBV11-1 and TRBJ2-1, with 8 positions matching TRBD2. V trimming: 6 bases; J trimming: 8 bases; junction bases outside the gene matches: 15. In germline, CDR1 is SGHAT, CDR2 FQDESV (reference sequence). CDR3 length: 16 amino acids. CDR3 region: CASSSDKAGEDDEQFF. The DNA of the CDR3 is TGTGCCAGCAGTTCAGACAAAGCGGGAGAAGACGATGAGCAGTTCTTC.

The chain uses TRBV30 and TRBJ2-7; the D gene is possibly TRBD2 (7 bases). CDR1 and CDR2 (germline): GTSNPN, SVGIG (reference sequence). V dropped 5 bases and J dropped 0 bases, with 20 bases sitting between them. There are 16 residues in the CDR3. The CDR3 nucleotides are TGTGCCTGGTCTTTGGGAGGGGGGGTGAGCTCCTACGAGCAGTACTTC. The encoded protein is CAWSLGGGVSSYEQYF.

The chain joins TRBV4-2 to TRBJ2-1, with 7 bases fitting TRBD2. The germline CDR1 and CDR2 sequences are LGHNA and YNFKEQ. The CDR3 extends over 16 amino acids. V dropped 2 bases and J dropped 2; count of bases not matched to a gene: 6. CDR3 in DNA: TGTGCCAGCAGCCAATCGTGGGAGGGACCCTACAATGAGCAGTTCTTC. This translates into CASSQSWEGPYNEQFF.

The rearrangement joins TRBV9 to TRBJ1-1; D perhaps matches TRBD1 (6 bases). This CDR3 has 16 residues. The V end lost 4 bases, the J end lost 1 base, and 17 bases lay between the germline ends. CDR1 is SGDLS and CDR2 is YYNGEE in the germline V gene. The chain's CDR3 is CASSTDPQGGNTEAFF. CDR3 nucleotides: TGTGCCAGCAGCACAGACCCACAGGGAGGGAACACTGAAGCTTTCTTT. Full variable domain (remainder filled in from reference TRBV9 and TRBJ1-1): DSGVTQTPKHLITATGQRVTLRCSPRSGDLSVYWYQQSLDQGLQFLIQYYNGEERAKGNILERFSAQQFPDLHSELNLSSLELGDSALYFCASSTDPQGGNTEAFFGQGTRLTVV.

The chain uses TRBV5-1 and TRBJ2-7; 7 nucleotides line up with TRBD1. From germline, CDR1 is SGHRS and CDR2 YFSETQ. Trimming removed 4 bases from V and 7 bases from J; junction bases left unmatched: 11. The CDR3 extends over 14 amino acids. The CDR3 DNA reads TGCGCCAGCAGCACCGGACAGGCCATGGGGGAGCAGTACTTC. Its translation is CASSTGQAMGEQYF.

The V gene is TRBV11-3, the J gene TRBJ2-5, with D possibly matching TRBD1 (6 bases). CDR3 length: 15 amino acids. The V end was cut by 6 bases, the J end by 5 bases, with 19 bases between. Germline values: CDR1 SGHNT, CDR2 YENEEA. In DNA, the CDR3 is TGTGCCAGCAGTTTTACAGGGTCTACTAGGGAGACCCAGTACTTC. It is translated as CASSFTGSTRETQYF.

The chain joins TRBV7-2 to TRBJ2-5, with D possibly TRBD2 on 7 matching bases. CDR1 SGHTA and CDR2 FQGNSA come from the germline V gene. V was shortened by 7 bases and J by 5 bases, with 20 bases between the two germline ends. The length of the CDR3 is 15 residues. CDR3 nucleotides: TGTGCCAGCACCTCGCTTAGGGGGGGACTGGAGACCCAGTACTTC. Translated, it gives CASTSLRGGLETQYF.

This clone appeared a single time. The chain employs TRBV6-1 and TRBJ1-4, with D possibly matching TRBD1 (6 bases). The CDR3 is 12 residues long. Germline CDR1 reads MNHNS; CDR2 reads SASEGT. V lost 4 bases, J lost 11 bases, and 11 bases lay in between. CDR3 in amino acids: CASSAGAGKLFF. In DNA, the CDR3 is TGTGCCAGCAGTGCAGGGGCGGGGAAACTGTTTTTT.

Here the CDR3 DNA reads TGTGCCAGCAGCTTGGACGGGACTACAACTTATGGCTACACCTTC. As protein: CASSLDGTTTYGYTF. The chain is built from TRBV5-6 and TRBJ1-2; perhaps TRBD1 as D (5 bases). The CDR3 sequence is 15 residues long. Deletions cut 0 bases from V and 5 bases from J, with 14 bases between. Germline V lookup: CDR1 SGHDT, CDR2 YYEEEE.

The rearrangement uses TRBV19 and TRBJ2-3; a possible D gene is TRBD1 (6 bases). The CDR3 has 13 amino acids. The V and J ends lost 5 bases and 6 bases respectively, with 12 bases between them. The germline gives CDR1 LNHDA, CDR2 SQIVND (reference sequence). As DNA, the CDR3 is TGTGCCAGTAGTCACCCACAGGGTGATACGCAGTATTTT. This gives the protein CASSHPQGDTQYF.